The 16 T cell receptor gamma chains presented below share a single source sample, sequenced in a study of Vδ1+ human thymocytes (dated by TCRdb to the late 2010s). The sequencer was an Illumina MiSeq. RNA was extracted with the RNeasy mini kit and reverse transcribed using Superscript III. CDR3 amplicons were generated by multiplex PCR with pooled V-gene forward primers and a constant-region reverse primer carrying Illumina adaptor overhangs. TCRdb reanalyzed the public reads with the CATT caller, and identical DNA sequences were merged afterwards. A total of 10,000 or so gamma-chain clones appear in this sample, around 40% of them only once. The biggest ten clones account for 2% of the sample. General findings and caveats noted by the study authors: Thymic TRG and TRD repertoires appeared highly polyclonal with Gaussian CDR3 length distributions, unlike oligoclonal peripheral blood repertoires.

What these receptors recognize is not known. Sequencing used Vdelta1+ gamma-delta thymocytes from the thymus. The cell subset or site tag for this specimen amounts to: FACS-sorted CD3+ TCRalphabeta- TCRVdelta1+ TCRVdelta2- thymocytes. These receptors all stem from a boy in the first two years of life who had congenital heart surgery.

The chain joins TRGV9 to TRGJ1 or TRGJ2. After removal of 3 bases from V and 8 bases from J, the junction contained 7 bases not matched to a gene. Germline loops: CDR1 GITISATS, CDR2 ISYDGTV (reference sequence). The CDR3 has 12 amino acids. The CDR3 loop reads CALWEPIDKKLF. CDR3 sequence (DNA): TGTGCCTTGTGGGAGCCCATCGATAAGAAACTCTTT.

A word on this clone: This specimen includes other DNA sequences encoding the same CDR3. The chain employs TRGV4 and TRGJ1 or TRGJ2. The J gene, missing from TCRdb, was assigned here through DNA to germline matching. Germline V gene sequence: CDR1 EGSTGY, CDR2 YDSYTSSV. V shed 1 base, J shed 4 bases, and the junction held 4 bases outside the gene matches. The CDR3 length is 13 residues. The CDR3 sequence is CATWDGSYYKKLF. In DNA, the CDR3 is TGTGCCACCTGGGATGGATCATATTATAAGAAACTCTTT.

With regard to this clone: Given a much more abundant clone one base away, this may be a read error. The chain carries TRGV4 and TRGJ1 or TRGJ2. The J gene, missing from TCRdb, was assigned here through DNA to germline matching. The V segment lost 1 base and the J segment 6 bases; nucleotides outside the gene matches: 3. The CDR3 runs to 12 residues. The V gene's germline CDR1 is EGSTGY and CDR2 YDSYTSSV. The CDR3 DNA reads as TGTGCCACCTGGGATGGTTGTTATAAGAAACTCTTT. Its protein is CATWDGCYKKLF.

The chain joins TRGV2 to TRGJP2. TCRdb leaves out the J gene; it was filled in here by matching the DNA to germline. There are 14 residues in the CDR3. Trimming at V came to 0 bases and at J to 5 bases, leaving 3 bases not matched to a gene. Germline lookup yields CDR1 EGSNGY and CDR2 YDSYNSKV. CDR3 sequence: CATWDGRSDWIKTF. The CDR3 DNA follows: TGTGCCACCTGGGACGGGCGGAGTGATTGGATCAAGACGTTT.

The genes are TRGV9 and TRGJ1 or TRGJ2. From germline, CDR1 is GITISATS and CDR2 ISYDGTV (reference sequence). This CDR3 has 14 residues. J lost 9 bases, V lost 1 base, and 12 bases had no gene match. The CDR3, as DNA: TGTGCCTTGTGGGAGGTCCAATACACCTCTAAGAAACTCTTT. Encoded protein: CALWEVQYTSKKLF.

The chain couples TRGV5 to TRGJ1 or TRGJ2. Germline V gives CDR1 VINAFY, CDR2 YDVSNSKD. Trimming removed 0 bases from V and 6 bases from J; junction bases left unmatched: 8. There are 14 residues in the CDR3. The CDR3 is CATWDRLPIYKKLF. CDR3 coding DNA: TGTGCCACCTGGGACAGGCTCCCAATTTATAAGAAACTCTTT.

The chain carries TRGV3 and TRGJ1 or TRGJ2. Here the J gene came from matching the DNA to germline, since TCRdb omits it. The V segment lost 3 bases and the J segment 12 bases; nucleotides outside the gene matches: 11. Germline loops: CDR1 VTNTFY, CDR2 YDVSTARD (reference sequence). This CDR3 comprises 12 residues. CDR3 amino acids: CATWDGVGRKLF. CDR3 sequence (DNA): TGTGCCACCTGGGACGGAGTGGGTAGGAAACTCTTT.

The chain employs TRGV3 and TRGJ1 or TRGJ2. Here the J gene was assigned by germline matching of the DNA, as TCRdb has none. In germline, CDR1 is VTNTFY, CDR2 YDVSTARD (reference sequence). V was clipped by 6 bases and J by 9 bases; unmatched bases: 8. This CDR3 comprises 11 residues. The CDR3 coding sequence is TGTGCCACCTGGATCTTCGGTAAGAAACTCTTT. Its translation: CATWIFGKKLF.

The chain links TRGV9 to TRGJP. Since TCRdb gives no J gene, matching the DNA to germline was used here to assign it. The V segment lost 0 bases and the J segment 19 bases; nucleotides outside the gene matches: 6. The CDR3 loop spans 13 amino acids. The germline V gene has CDR1 GITISATS and CDR2 ISYDGTV (reference sequence). CDR3 amino acids: CALWEVQWKIKVF. CDR3 coding DNA: TGTGCCTTGTGGGAGGTGCAATGGAAAATCAAGGTATTT.

The chain couples TRGV5 to TRGJ1 or TRGJ2. The J gene, left out of TCRdb, was set here by checking the DNA against germline. The V and J ends lost 2 bases and 12 bases, in that order; junction bases with no gene match: 22. The CDR3 totals 16 residues. The germline V gene encodes CDR1 VINAFY and CDR2 YDVSNSKD. CDR3 sequence (DNA): TGTGCCACCTGGGACAAACCAATACCATCCCTTTTAGGGAAACTCTTT. Its translation is CATWDKPIPSLLGKLF.

To note about this clone: Germline is not matched at one junction end, which may reflect a read error. The V call is TRGV5, the J call TRGJP2. The J gene is not listed in TCRdb, so it was assigned here from a DNA match to germline. Germline V gene sequence: CDR1 VINAFY, CDR2 YDVSNSKD. This CDR3 is 18 amino acids long. Written as DNA, the CDR3 is TGTGCCACCTGGGACGGGCGACCGAAGGGAAGTAGGGATTGGATCAAGACGTTT. It yields the protein CATWDGRPKGSRDWIKTF.

This chain uses TRGV3 with TRGJ1 or TRGJ2. TCRdb records no J gene; here it was assigned by comparing the DNA to germline. The germline gives CDR1 VTNTFY, CDR2 YDVSTARD (reference sequence). There are 14 residues in the CDR3. J gave up 6 bases and V 0 bases, and 8 bases lay outside the gene matches. The CDR3 sequence is CATWDRRRGYKKLF. CDR3 nucleotides: TGTGCCACCTGGGACAGGCGGCGGGGTTATAAGAAACTCTTT.

The chain has TRGV9 and TRGJP2. CDR1 is GITISATS and CDR2 is ISYDGTV in the germline V gene (reference sequence). The CDR3 contains 12 residues. V dropped 0 bases and J dropped 15; count of bases not matched to a gene: 7. CDR3 coding DNA: TGTGCCTTGTGGGAGGTGTGGGGGTTCAAGACGTTT. It is translated as CALWEVWGFKTF.

V is TRGV4 and J is TRGJ1 or TRGJ2. The J gene, absent from TCRdb, was called here by matching the DNA to germline. Germline-derived CDR1 and CDR2 are EGSTGY and YDSYTSSV. Trimming cost V 1 base and J 10 bases; bases outside gene matches: 13. The CDR3 runs to 14 residues. CDR3 coding DNA: TGTGCCACCTGGGATGGCCCGCCCGAACAAAAGAAACTCTTT. It is translated as CATWDGPPEQKKLF.

The chain combines TRGV5 with TRGJ1 or TRGJ2. The J gene comes from matching the DNA to germline here; TCRdb lacks it. The V gene end was trimmed by 0 bases and the J gene end by 5 bases; junction bases not matched to a gene: 10. Germline CDR1 is VINAFY and CDR2 is YDVSNSKD. This CDR3 is 15 amino acids long. CDR3 region: CATWDRPTLNYKKLF. CDR3 nucleotide sequence: TGTGCCACCTGGGACAGGCCAACCCTGAATTATAAGAAACTCTTT.

The genes are TRGV8 and TRGJ1 or TRGJ2. Here the J gene was assigned by germline matching of the DNA, as TCRdb has none. Looked up from germline, CDR1 is VENAVY and CDR2 is YDSYNSRV. V was clipped by 2 bases and J by 5 bases; unmatched bases: 6. The CDR3 runs 13 residues. CDR3 amino acids: CATWDIPHYKKLF. The CDR3 nucleotides are TGTGCCACCTGGGATATTCCGCATTATAAGAAACTCTTT.